The 3 T cell receptor beta chains in this list originate from one sample, sequenced in a study of cytomegalovirus exposure and HLA in healthy donors. The PCR employed 60 Vbeta primers together with 13 Jbeta primers. Profiled with immunoSEQ multiplex PCR; TCRdb holds only in-frame clones, not every one. This sample has about 170,000 clones, with about 80% found just once. The sample consisted of PBMCs. These receptor sequences come from a woman aged 50 to 65 in good health and CMV-seronegative.

The V and J genes are TRBV4-2 and TRBJ1-6; D is ambiguous. The CDR3 is 12 amino acids. CDR1 and CDR2 from the germline V gene are LGHNA and YNFKEQ. With 0 bases removed from V and 8 bases from J, the gap between germline ends came to 2 bases. CDR3 region: CASSQDDSPLHF. DNA for the CDR3: TGTGCCAGCAGCCAAGACGATTCACCCCTCCACTTT.

This clone was found a few times. V and J are TRBV7-2 and TRBJ2-3, with TRBD1 matching 12 bases. The CDR3 contains 19 residues. Germline-derived CDR1 and CDR2 are SGHTA and FQGNSA. The junction had 14 bases not matched to a gene; V was cut back by 5 bases and J by 2 bases. DNA of the CDR3: TGTGCCAGCAGCCTGACCGGGACAGGGGGCGGAGTATCCACAGATACGCAGTATTTT. It yields the protein CASSLTGTGGGVSTDTQYF.

The chain combines TRBV7-2 with TRBJ1-5; possibly TRBD1 for D (6 bases). Trimming left V 0 bases short and J 0 bases short, with 12 bases between. CDR1 is SGHTA and CDR2 is FQGNSA in the germline V gene. The CDR3 extends over 17 amino acids. The DNA for the CDR3 is TGTGCCAGCAGCTTAGCGCCAGGGGCCTATAGCAATCAGCCCCAGCATTTT. Protein sequence: CASSLAPGAYSNQPQHF. Looking up the rest from reference TRBV7-2 and TRBJ1-5 gives the full variable domain: GAGVSQSPSNKVTEKGKDVELRCDPISGHTALYWYRQSLGQGLEFLIYFQGNSAPDKSGLPSDRFSAERTGGSVSTLTIQRTQQEDSAVYLCASSLAPGAYSNQPQHFGDGTRLSIL.